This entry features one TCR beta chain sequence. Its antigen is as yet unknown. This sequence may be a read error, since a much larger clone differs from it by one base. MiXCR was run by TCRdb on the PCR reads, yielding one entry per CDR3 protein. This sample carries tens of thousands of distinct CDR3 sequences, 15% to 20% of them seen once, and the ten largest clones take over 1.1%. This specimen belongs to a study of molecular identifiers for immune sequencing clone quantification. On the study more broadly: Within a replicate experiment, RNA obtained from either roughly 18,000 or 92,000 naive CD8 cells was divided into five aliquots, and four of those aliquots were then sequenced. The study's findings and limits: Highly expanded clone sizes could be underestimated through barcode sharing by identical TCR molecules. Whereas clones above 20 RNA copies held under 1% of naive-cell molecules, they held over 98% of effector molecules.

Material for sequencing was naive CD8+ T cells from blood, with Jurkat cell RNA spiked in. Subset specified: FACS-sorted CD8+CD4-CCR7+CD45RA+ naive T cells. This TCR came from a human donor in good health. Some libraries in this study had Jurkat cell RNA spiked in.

The CDR3 here is CASSLDLSEDTQYF. DNA of the CDR3: TGTGCCAGCAGCTTAGATCTTTCCGAGGATACGCAGTATTTT. The rearrangement uses TRBV11-3 and TRBJ2-3; D is unresolved. CDR1 SGHNT and CDR2 YENEEA come from the germline V gene. The CDR3 extends over 14 amino acids. V dropped 0 bases and J dropped 6 bases, with 10 bases sitting between them.